This TCR beta chain is from a study of T-cell reconstitution after alpha-beta-depleted transplantation in children. General study points: Elevated TCRbeta diversity at day 60 was traced, in some patients, to surviving recipient T cells and thymic progenitors. Reported findings indicate that, about two months after transplant, alpha-beta T cells came from several hundred expanded clones, which were derived from non-depleted graft cells.

This CDR3 has 15 residues. Germline assignment: CDR1 SNHLY and CDR2 FYNNEI. V lost 4 bases and J lost 6; bases outside the gene matches: 7. Preparation of the TCRbeta library involved a method that used unique molecular identifiers. TCRdb independently ran MiXCR on the PCR reads; one entry per CDR3 protein. The sample lists about 400,000 distinct CDR3 sequences, around 15% seen once, with less than 30% in the top ten. Note on this clonotype: What it binds is not known.

The receptor comes from a boy under two years old who had a stem cell transplant for Wiskott-Aldrich syndrome, so the T cells may come from the graft donor. The material sequenced was PBMCs, mostly from graft donor cells, taken 360 days after TCRalphabeta/CD19-depleted stem cell transplant. The chain links TRBV2 to TRBJ1-5, with 9 positions matching TRBD1. The CDR3: CASSGRDRAGQPQHF. CDR3 DNA sequence: TGTGCCAGCAGTGGACGGGACAGGGCTGGTCAGCCCCAGCATTTT.